The 7 T cell receptor beta chains listed next were all sequenced from one sample in a study of OX40 agonist ivuxolimab in advanced cancers. Data came from immunoSEQ multiplex PCR; TCRdb stores just in-frame clones and leaves some out. This table holds tens of thousands of clones, 80% to 90% found once. The sequenced sample was CD4+ or CD8+ T cells sorted from blood, obtained in a trial of the OX40 agonist ivuxolimab. The receptors stem from an adult with an advanced solid tumor such as melanoma, head and neck, liver or kidney cancer.

The chain joins TRBV4-1 to TRBJ2-1; D possibly uses TRBD1 or TRBD2 (7 bases each). The germline V gene encodes CDR1 MGHRA and CDR2 YSYEKL. This CDR3 has 13 amino acids. Trimming pared 7 bases from V and 3 bases from J, leaving 10 bases between. The CDR3 nucleotides are TGCGCCAGCACAGGGGGGGACTACAATGAGCAGTTCTTC. Encoded protein: CASTGGDYNEQFF.

The gene calls are TRBV7-3 and TRBJ1-1; D remains ambiguous. This CDR3 spans 14 amino acids. V shed 3 bases and J shed 1 base, with 9 bases lying between them. Germline CDR1 reads SGHTA; CDR2 reads FQGTGA. CDR3 nucleotide sequence: TGTGCCAGCAGCTTCCGGGCAGGGAACACTGAAGCTTTCTTT. Its protein is CASSFRAGNTEAFF.

The V and J genes are TRBV27 and TRBJ1-2; 12 bases fit TRBD1. J was trimmed by 8 bases and V by 6 bases; bases with no gene match: 10. The CDR3 length is 15 residues. Germline loops: CDR1 MNHEY, CDR2 SMNVEV (reference sequence). CDR3 amino acids: CASRYPGQGARGYTF. The CDR3 DNA is TGTGCCAGCAGGTACCCGGGACAGGGGGCTCGGGGCTACACCTTC.

This clone has only a few counts. The chain recombines TRBV28 with TRBJ2-1; the match to TRBD1 covers 7 bases. Germline V gene lookup returns CDR1 MDHEN and CDR2 SYDVKM. V shed 7 bases, J shed 3 bases, and the junction held 6 bases outside the gene matches. CDR3 length: 14 residues. CDR3 bases: TGTGCCAGCAAGACCGGGACAGACTACAATGAGCAGTTCTTC. Translated: CASKTGTDYNEQFF.

The chain combines TRBV15 with TRBJ2-7, with unresolved D. Germline V CDR1 and CDR2: LNHNV, YYDKDF (reference sequence). V was clipped by 3 bases and J by 7 bases, with 13 bases between them. This CDR3 has 13 residues. Here the CDR3 reads CATSSRSEQEQYF. The CDR3 nucleotides read TGTGCCACCAGCAGCCGCTCCGAACAAGAGCAGTACTTC. The variable domain in full, completed from reference TRBV15 and TRBJ2-7, reads DAMVIQNPRYQVTQFGKPVTLSCSQTLNHNVMYWYQQKSSQAPKLLFHYYDKDFNNEADTPDNFQSRRPNTSFCFLDIRSPGLGDTAMYLCATSSRSEQEQYFGPGTRLTVT.

DNA for the CDR3: TGTGCCAGCCTTAGCGCATACAATGAGCAGTTCTTC. Its protein is CASLSAYNEQFF. This chain joins TRBV28 and TRBJ2-1, with D perhaps TRBD2 (5 bases). In germline, CDR1 is MDHEN, CDR2 SYDVKM. CDR3 length: 12 residues. V lost 8 bases and J lost 4, with 9 bases in between.

This chain connects TRBV14 to TRBJ2-2, with D perhaps matching TRBD1 or TRBD2 (5 bases each). The V gene lost 3 bases and the J gene lost 4 bases, with 24 bases spanning the gap. Germline V gene sequence: CDR1 SGHDN, CDR2 FVKESK. The CDR3 has 19 residues. As DNA, the CDR3 is TGTGCCAGCAGCCATGGACTGGGTCTCCAGGGAAGGGGCACCGGGGAGCTGTTTTTT. It yields the protein CASSHGLGLQGRGTGELFF.